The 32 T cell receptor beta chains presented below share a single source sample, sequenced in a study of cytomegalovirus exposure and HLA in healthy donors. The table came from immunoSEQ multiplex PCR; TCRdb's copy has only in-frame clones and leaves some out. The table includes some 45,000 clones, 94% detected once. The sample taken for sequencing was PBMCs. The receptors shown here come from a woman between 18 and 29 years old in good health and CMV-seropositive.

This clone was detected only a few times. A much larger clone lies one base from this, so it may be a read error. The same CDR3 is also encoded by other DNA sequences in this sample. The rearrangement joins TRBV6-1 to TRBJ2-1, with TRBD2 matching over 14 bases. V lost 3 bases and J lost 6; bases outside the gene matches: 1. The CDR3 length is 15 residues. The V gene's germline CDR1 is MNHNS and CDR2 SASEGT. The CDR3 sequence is CASSEGTSGSNEQFF. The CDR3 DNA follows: TGTGCCAGCAGTGAGGGGACTAGCGGGAGCAATGAGCAGTTCTTC.

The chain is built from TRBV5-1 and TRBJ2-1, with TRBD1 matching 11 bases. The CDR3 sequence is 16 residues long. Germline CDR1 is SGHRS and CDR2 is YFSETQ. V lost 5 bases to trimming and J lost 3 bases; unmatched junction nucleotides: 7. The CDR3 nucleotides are TGCGCCAGCAGGGAGGACAGGGGGCCGTACTACAATGAGCAGTTCTTC. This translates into CASREDRGPYYNEQFF.

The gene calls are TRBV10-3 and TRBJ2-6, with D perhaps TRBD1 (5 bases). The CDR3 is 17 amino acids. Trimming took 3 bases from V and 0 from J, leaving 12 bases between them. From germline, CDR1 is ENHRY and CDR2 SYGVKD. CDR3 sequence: CAISEWSDSSGANVLTF. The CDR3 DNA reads TGTGCCATCAGTGAATGGTCCGACAGCTCTGGGGCCAACGTCCTGACTTTC.

CDR3 in amino acids: CASSRASTDTQYF. Written as DNA, the CDR3 is TGTGCCAGCAGTCGAGCTAGCACAGATACGCAGTATTTT. This rearrangement joins TRBV28 to TRBJ2-3; D unresolved. Germline-derived CDR1 and CDR2 are MDHEN and SYDVKM. V lost 5 bases to trimming and J lost 0 bases, with 6 bases between them. The CDR3 extends over 13 amino acids. The full variable domain, its missing parts supplied by reference TRBV28 and TRBJ2-3, is DVKVTQSSRYLVKRTGEKVFLECVQDMDHENMFWYRQDPGLGLRLIYFSYDVKMKEKGDIPEGYSVSREKKERFSLILESASTNQTSMYLCASSRASTDTQYFGPGTRLTVL.

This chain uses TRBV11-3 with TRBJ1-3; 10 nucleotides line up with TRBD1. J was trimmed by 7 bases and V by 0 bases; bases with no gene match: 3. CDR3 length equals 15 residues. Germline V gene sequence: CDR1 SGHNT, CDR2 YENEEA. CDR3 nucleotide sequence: TGTGCCAGCAGCTTAGATGCGGGACAGGGGAACACCATATATTTT. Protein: CASSLDAGQGNTIYF.

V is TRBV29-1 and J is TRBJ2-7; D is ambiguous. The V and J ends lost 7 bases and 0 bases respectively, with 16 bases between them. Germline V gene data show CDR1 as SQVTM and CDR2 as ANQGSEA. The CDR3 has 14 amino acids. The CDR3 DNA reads TGCAGCGCCCAACTTGACATATCCTCCTACGAGCAGTACTTC. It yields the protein CSAQLDISSYEQYF.

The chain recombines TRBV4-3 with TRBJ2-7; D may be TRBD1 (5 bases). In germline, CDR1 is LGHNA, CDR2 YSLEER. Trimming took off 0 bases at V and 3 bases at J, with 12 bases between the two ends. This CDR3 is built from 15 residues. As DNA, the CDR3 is TGCGCCAGCAGCCAAGACCTGGGCAGGGACTACGAGCAGTACTTC. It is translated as CASSQDLGRDYEQYF.

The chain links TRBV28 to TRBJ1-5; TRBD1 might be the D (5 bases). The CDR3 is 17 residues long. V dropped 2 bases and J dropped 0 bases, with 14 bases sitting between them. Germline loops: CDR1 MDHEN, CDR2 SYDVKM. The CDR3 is CASSLMAQVNSNQPQHF. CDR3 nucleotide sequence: TGTGCCAGCAGTTTAATGGCACAGGTGAATAGCAATCAGCCCCAGCATTTT.

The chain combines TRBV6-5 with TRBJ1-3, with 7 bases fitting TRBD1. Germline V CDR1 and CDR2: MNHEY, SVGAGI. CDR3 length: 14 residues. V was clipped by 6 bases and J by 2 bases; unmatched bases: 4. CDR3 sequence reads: CASSPGQAGNTIYF. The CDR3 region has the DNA TGTGCCAGCAGCCCCGGACAGGCTGGAAACACCATATATTTT.

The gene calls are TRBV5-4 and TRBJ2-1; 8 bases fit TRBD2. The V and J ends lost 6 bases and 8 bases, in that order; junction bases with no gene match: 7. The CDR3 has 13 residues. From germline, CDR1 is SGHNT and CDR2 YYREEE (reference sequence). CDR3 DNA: TGTGCCAGCACCACTAGCGGCGACCATGAGCAGTTCTTC. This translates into CASTTSGDHEQFF.

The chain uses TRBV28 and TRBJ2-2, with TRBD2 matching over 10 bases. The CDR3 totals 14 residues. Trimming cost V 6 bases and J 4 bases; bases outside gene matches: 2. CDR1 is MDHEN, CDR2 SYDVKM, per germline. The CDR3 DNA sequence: TGTGCCAGCAGAGCGGGAGGGCTCACCGGGGAGCTGTTTTTT. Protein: CASRAGGLTGELFF.

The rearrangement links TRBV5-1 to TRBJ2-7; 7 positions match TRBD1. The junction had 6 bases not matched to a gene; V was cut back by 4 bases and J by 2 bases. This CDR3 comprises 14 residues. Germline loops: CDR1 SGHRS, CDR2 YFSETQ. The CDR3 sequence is CASSPTGAPYEQYF. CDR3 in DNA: TGCGCCAGCAGCCCTACAGGGGCACCCTACGAGCAGTACTTC.

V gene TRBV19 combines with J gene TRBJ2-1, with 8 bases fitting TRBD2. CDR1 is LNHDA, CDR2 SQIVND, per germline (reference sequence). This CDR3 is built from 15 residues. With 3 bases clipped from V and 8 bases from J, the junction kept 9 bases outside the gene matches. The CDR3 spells CASSMQSGSIHEQFF. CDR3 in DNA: TGTGCCAGTAGTATGCAGAGCGGGAGTATACATGAGCAGTTCTTC.

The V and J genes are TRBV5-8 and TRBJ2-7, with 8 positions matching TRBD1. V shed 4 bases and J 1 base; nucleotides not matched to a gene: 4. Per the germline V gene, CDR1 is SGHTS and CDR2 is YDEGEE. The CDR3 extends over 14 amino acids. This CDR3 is CASSLRGPSYEQYF. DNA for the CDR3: TGTGCCAGCAGCCTCAGGGGGCCTTCCTACGAGCAGTACTTC.

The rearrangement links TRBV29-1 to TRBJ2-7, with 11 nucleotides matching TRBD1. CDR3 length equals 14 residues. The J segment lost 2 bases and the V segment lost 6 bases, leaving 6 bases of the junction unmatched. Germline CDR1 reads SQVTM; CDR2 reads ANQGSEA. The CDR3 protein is CSVGRGQGAYEQYF. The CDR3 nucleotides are TGCAGCGTGGGTCGGGGACAGGGGGCCTACGAGCAGTACTTC.

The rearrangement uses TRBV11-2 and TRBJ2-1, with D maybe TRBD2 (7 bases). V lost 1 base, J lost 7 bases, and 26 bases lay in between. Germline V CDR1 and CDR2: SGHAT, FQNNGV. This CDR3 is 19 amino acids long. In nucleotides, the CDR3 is TGTGCCAGCAGCTTAGTCCTCGGGGGGCCCTTGGGGTGGACTAATGAGCAGTTCTTC. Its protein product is CASSLVLGGPLGWTNEQFF.

The CDR3 DNA is TGTGCCAGCAGCTTACCACCTATCTCCGGGACAAGCCCGGTCACTGAAGCTTTCTTT. Its translation: CASSLPPISGTSPVTEAFF. The chain links TRBV11-3 to TRBJ1-1, with D perhaps matching TRBD1 (6 bases). CDR3 length: 19 residues. The germline CDR1 and CDR2 sequences are SGHNT and YENEEA. V dropped 2 bases and J dropped 4 bases, with 26 bases sitting between them.

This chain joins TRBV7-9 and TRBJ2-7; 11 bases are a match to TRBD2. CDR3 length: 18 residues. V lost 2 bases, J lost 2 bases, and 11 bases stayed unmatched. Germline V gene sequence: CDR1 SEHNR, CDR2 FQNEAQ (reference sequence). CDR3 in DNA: TGTGCCAGCAGCTTATCCGGGACTAGCGGCTTAACAACCTACGAGCAGTACTTC. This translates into CASSLSGTSGLTTYEQYF.

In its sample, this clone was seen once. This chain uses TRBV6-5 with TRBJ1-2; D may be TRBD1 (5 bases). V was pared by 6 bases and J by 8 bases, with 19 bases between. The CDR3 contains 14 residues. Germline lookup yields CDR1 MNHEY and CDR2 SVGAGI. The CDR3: CASSTKRGAGGYTF. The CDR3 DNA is TGTGCCAGCAGCACAAAACGGGGCGCGGGAGGCTACACCTTC.

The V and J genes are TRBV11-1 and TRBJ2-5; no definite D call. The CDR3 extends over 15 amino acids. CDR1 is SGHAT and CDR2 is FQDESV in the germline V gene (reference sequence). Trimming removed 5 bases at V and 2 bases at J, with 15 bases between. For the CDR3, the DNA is TGTGCCAGCAGCCCCCATTCGGGTAGTCAAGAGACCCAGTACTTC. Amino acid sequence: CASSPHSGSQETQYF.

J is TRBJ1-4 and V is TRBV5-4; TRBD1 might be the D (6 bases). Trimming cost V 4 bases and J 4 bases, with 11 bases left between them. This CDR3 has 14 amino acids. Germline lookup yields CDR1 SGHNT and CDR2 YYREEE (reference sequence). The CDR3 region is CASSEDSGNEKLFF. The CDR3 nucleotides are TGTGCCAGCAGCGAGGACAGTGGTAATGAAAAACTGTTTTTT.

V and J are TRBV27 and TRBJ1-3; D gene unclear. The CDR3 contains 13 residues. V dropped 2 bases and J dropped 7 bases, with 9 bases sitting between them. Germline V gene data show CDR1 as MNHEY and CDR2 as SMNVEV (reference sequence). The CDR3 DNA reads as TGTGCCAGCAGTTTAGGTGTTGGCAACACCATATATTTT. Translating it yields CASSLGVGNTIYF.

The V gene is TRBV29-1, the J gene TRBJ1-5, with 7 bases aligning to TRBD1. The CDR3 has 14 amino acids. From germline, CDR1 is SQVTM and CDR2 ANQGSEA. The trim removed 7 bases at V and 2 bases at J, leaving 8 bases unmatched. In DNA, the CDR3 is TGCAGCGCTTCAGACAGGGAAGGCAATCAGCCCCAGCATTTT. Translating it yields CSASDREGNQPQHF.

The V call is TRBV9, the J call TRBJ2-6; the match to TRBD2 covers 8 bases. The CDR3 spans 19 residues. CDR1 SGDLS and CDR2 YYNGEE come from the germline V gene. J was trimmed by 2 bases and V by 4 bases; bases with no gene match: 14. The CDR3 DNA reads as TGTGCCAGCAGCCCGAGCCGGGAGGGTTGGGGGCCTGGGGCCAACGTCCTGACTTTC. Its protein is CASSPSREGWGPGANVLTF.

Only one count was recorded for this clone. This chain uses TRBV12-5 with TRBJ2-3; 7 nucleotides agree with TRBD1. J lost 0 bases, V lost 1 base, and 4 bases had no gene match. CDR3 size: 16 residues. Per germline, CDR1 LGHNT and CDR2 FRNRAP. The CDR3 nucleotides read TGTGCTAGTGGTTTGGGCACGACAGGGAGCACAGATACGCAGTATTTT. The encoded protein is CASGLGTTGSTDTQYF.

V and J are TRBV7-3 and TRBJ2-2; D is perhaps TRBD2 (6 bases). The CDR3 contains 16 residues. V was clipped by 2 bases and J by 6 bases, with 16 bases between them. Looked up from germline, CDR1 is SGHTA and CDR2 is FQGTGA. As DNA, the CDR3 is TGTGCCAGCAGCTTAGTGGCGGGGACTTTTCCCGGGGAGCTGTTTTTT. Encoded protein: CASSLVAGTFPGELFF.

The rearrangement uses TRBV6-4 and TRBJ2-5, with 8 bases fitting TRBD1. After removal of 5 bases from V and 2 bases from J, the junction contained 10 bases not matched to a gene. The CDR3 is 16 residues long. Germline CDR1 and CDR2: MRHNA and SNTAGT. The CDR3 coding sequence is TGTGCCAGCAGTCCTACAGGGGGTGTTGGTCAAGAGACCCAGTACTTC. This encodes CASSPTGGVGQETQYF.

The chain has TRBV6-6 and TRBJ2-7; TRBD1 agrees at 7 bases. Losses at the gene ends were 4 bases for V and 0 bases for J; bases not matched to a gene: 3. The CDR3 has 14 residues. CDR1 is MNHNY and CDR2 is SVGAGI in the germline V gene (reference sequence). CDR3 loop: CASSLGQSSYEQYF. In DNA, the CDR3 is TGTGCCAGCAGTTTGGGACAGAGCTCCTACGAGCAGTACTTC.

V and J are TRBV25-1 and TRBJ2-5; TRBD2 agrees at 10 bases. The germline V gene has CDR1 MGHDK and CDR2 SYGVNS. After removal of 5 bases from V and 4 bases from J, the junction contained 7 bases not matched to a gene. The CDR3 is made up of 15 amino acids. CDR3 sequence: CASSPSGRVGETQYF. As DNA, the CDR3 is TGTGCCAGCAGTCCTAGCGGGAGAGTAGGAGAGACCCAGTACTTC.

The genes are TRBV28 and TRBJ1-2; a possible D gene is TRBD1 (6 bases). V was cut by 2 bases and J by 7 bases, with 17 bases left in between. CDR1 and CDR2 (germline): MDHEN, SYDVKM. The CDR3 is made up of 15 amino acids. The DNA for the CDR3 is TGTGCCAGCAGTTTAATGGCAGGGGCGAGCGGTGGCTACACCTTC. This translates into CASSLMAGASGGYTF.

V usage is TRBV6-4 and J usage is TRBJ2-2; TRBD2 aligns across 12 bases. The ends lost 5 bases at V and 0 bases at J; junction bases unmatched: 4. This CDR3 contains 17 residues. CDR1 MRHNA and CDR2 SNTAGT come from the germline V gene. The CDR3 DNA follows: TGTGCCAGCAGTAGCACTAGCGGGAGGTCGAACACCGGGGAGCTGTTTTTT. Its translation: CASSSTSGRSNTGELFF.

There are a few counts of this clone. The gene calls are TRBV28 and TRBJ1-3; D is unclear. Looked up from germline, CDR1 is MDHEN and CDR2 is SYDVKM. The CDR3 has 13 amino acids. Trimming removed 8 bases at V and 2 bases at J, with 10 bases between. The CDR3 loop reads CASVRGPGNTIYF. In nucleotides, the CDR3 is TGTGCCAGCGTCCGGGGTCCTGGAAACACCATATATTTT.